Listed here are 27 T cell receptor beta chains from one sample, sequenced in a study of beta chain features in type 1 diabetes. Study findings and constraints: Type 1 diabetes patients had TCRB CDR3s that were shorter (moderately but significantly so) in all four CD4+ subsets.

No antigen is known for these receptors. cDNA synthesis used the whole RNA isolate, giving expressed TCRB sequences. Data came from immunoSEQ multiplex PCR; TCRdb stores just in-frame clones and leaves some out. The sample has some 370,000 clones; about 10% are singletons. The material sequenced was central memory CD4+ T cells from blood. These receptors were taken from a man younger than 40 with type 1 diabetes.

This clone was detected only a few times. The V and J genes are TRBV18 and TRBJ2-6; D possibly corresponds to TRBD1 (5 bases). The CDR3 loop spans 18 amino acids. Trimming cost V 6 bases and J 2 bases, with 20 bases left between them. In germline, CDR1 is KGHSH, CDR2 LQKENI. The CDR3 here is CASSPRVELGPGANVLTF. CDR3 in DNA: TGTGCCAGCTCCCCCAGGGTGGAGTTGGGTCCTGGGGCCAACGTCCTGACTTTC.

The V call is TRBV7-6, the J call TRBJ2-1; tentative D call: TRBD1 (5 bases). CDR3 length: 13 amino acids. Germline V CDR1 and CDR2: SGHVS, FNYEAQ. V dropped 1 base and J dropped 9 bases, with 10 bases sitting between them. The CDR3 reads CASSLDPDSEQFF. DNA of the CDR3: TGTGCCAGCAGCTTAGACCCCGACAGTGAGCAGTTCTTC.

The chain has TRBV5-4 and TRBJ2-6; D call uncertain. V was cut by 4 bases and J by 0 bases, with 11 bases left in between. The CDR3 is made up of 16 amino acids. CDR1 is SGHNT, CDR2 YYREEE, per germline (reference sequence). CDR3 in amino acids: CASSAAGSSGANVLTF. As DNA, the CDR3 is TGTGCCAGCAGCGCGGCAGGCTCCTCTGGGGCCAACGTCCTGACTTTC. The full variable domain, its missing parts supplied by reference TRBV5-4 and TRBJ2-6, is ETGVTQSPTHLIKTRGQQVTLRCSSQSGHNTVSWYQQALGQGPQFIFQYYREEENGRGNFPPRFSGLQFPNYSSELNVNALELDDSALYLCASSAAGSSGANVLTFGAGSRLTVL.

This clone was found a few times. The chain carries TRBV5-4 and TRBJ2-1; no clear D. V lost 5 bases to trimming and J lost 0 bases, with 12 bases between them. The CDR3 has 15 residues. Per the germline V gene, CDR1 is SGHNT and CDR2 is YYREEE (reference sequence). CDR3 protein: CASSYDTSSYNEQFF. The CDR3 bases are TGTGCCAGCAGTTATGACACGAGCTCCTACAATGAGCAGTTCTTC.

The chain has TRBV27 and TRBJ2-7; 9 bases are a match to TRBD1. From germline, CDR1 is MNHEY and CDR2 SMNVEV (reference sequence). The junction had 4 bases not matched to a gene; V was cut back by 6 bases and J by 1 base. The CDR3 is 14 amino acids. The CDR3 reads CASRRQGESYEQYF. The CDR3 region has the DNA TGTGCCAGCAGGCGACAGGGGGAATCCTACGAGCAGTACTTC.

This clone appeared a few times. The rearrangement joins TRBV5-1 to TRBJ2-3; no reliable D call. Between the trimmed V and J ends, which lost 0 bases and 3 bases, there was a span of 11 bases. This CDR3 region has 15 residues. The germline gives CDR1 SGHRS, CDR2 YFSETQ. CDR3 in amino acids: CASSLGELRTDTQYF. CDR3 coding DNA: TGCGCCAGCAGCTTGGGGGAACTACGGACAGATACGCAGTATTTT.

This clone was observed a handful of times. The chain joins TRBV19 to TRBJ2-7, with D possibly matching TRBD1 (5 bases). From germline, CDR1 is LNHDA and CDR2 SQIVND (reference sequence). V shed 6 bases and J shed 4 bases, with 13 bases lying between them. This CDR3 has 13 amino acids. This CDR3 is CASSEAGKYEQYF. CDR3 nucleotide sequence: TGTGCCAGTAGCGAGGCAGGGAAATACGAGCAGTACTTC.

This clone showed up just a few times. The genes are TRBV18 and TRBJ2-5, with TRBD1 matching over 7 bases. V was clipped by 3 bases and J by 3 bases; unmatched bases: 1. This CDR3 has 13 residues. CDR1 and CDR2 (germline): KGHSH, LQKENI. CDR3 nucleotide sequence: TGTGCCAGCTCACCCGGGACAGAAGAGACCCAGTACTTC. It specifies CASSPGTEETQYF.

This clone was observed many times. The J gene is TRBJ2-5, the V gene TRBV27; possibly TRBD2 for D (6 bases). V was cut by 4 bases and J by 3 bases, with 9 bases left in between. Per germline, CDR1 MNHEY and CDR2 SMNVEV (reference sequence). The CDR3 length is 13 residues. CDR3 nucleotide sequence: TGTGCCAGCAGTTGGCCGGGAGAAGAGACCCAGTACTTC. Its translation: CASSWPGEETQYF.

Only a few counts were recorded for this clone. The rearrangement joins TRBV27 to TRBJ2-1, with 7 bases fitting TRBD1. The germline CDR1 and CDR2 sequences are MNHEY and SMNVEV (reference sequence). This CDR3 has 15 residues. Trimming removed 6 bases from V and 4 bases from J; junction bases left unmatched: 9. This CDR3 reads CASSRRTGQYNEQFF. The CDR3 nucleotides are TGTGCCAGCAGCCGTCGAACGGGACAGTACAATGAGCAGTTCTTC.

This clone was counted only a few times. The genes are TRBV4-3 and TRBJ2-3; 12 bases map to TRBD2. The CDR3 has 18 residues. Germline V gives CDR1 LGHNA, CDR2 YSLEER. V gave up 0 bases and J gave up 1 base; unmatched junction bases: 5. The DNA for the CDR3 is TGCGCCAGCAGCCAAGAACTAGCGGGAGGCCATCGCACAGATACGCAGTATTTT. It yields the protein CASSQELAGGHRTDTQYF.

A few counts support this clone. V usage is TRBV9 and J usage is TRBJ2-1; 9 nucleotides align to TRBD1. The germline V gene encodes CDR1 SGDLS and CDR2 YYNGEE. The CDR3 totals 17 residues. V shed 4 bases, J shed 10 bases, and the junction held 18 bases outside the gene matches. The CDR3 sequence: CASSPGTGFGTGEEQFF. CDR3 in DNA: TGTGCCAGCAGCCCGGGGACAGGGTTCGGGACGGGTGAGGAGCAGTTCTTC. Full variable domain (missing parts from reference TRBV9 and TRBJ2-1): DSGVTQTPKHLITATGQRVTLRCSPRSGDLSVYWYQQSLDQGLQFLIQYYNGEERAKGNILERFSAQQFPDLHSELNLSSLELGDSALYFCASSPGTGFGTGEEQFFGPGTRLTVL.

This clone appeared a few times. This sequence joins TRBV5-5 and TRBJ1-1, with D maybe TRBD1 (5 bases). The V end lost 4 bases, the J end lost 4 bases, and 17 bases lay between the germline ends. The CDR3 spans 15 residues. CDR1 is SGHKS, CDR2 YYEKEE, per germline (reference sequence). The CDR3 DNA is TGTGCCAGCAGCCCGGAGGGGTTTCGGGTCACTGAAGCTTTCTTT. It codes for CASSPEGFRVTEAFF.

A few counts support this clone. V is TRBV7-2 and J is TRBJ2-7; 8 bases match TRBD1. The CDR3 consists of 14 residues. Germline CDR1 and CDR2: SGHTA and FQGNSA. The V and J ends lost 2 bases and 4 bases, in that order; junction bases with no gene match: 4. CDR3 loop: CASSLTGTGYEQYF. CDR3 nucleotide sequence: TGTGCCAGCAGCTTAACCGGGACAGGTTACGAGCAGTACTTC.

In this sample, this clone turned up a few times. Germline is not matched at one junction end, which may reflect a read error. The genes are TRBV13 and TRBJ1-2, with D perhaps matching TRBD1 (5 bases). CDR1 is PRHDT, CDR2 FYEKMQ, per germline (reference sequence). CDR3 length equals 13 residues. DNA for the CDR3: TGCGCCAGCAGCGGGGCAGGATACTATGGCTACACCTTC. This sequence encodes CASSGAGYYGYTF.

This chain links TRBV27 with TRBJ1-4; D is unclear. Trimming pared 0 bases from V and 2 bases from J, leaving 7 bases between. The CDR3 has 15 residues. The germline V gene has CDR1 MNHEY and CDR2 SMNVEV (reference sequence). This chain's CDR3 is CASSLSWQTNEKLFF. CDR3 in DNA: TGTGCCAGCAGTTTATCGTGGCAGACTAATGAAAAACTGTTTTTT.

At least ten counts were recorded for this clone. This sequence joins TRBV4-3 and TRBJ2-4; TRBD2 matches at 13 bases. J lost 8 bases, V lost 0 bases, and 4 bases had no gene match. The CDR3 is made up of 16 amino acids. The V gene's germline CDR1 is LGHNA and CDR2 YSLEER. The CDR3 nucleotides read TGCGCCAGCAGCCAAGAGACTAGCGGGAGGTCGGACATTCAGTACTTC. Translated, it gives CASSQETSGRSDIQYF.

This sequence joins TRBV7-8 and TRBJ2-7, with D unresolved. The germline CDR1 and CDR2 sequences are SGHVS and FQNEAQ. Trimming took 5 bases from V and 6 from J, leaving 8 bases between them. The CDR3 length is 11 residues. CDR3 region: CASSPGSEQYF. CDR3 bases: TGTGCCAGCAGCCCGGGTTCCGAGCAGTACTTC.

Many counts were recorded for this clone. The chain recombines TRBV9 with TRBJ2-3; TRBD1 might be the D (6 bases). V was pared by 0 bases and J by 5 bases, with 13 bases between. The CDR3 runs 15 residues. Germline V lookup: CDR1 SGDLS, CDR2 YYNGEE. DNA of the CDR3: TGTGCCAGCAGCGTAGAACTGGGGGCAGAAGATACGCAGTATTTT. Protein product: CASSVELGAEDTQYF.

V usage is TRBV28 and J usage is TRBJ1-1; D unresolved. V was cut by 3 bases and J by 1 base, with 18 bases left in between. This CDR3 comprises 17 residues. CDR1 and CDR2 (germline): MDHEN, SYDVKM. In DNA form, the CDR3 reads TGTGCCAGCAGTTTCGAAGAGATCATACTTACGAACACTGAAGCTTTCTTT. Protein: CASSFEEIILTNTEAFF.

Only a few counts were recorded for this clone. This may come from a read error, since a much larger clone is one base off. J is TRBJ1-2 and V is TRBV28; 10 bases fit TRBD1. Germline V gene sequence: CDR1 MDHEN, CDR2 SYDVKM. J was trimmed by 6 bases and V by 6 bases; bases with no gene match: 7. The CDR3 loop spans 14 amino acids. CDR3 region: CASSQGTGVDGYTF. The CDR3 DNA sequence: TGTGCCAGCAGCCAAGGGACAGGGGTGGATGGCTACACCTTC.

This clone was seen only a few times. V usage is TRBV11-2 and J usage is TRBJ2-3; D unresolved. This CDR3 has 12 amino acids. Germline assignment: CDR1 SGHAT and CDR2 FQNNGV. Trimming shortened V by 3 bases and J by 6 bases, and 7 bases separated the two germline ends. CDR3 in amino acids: CASSLRSDTQYF. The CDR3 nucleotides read TGTGCCAGCAGCTTGCGGTCCGATACGCAGTATTTT.

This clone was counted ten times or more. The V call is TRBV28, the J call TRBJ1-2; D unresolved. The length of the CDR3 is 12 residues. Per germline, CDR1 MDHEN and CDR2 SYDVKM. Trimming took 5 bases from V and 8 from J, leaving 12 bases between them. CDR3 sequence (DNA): TGTGCCAGCAGTCCAGCGTCCCGAGGCTACACCTTC. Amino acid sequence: CASSPASRGYTF.

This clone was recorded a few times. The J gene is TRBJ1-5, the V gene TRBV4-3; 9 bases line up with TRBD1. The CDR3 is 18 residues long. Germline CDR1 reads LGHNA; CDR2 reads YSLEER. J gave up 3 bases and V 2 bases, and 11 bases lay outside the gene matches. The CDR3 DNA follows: TGCGCCAGCAGCCAAAGGTTCCGGGGACAGGGCATCAATCAGCCCCAGCATTTT. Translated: CASSQRFRGQGINQPQHF.

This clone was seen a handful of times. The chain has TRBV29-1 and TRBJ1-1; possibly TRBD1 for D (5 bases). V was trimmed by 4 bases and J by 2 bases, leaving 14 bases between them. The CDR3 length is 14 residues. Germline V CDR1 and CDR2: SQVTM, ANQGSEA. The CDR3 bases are TGCAGCGTTGGGGCCAGGGAGTTAAACACTGAAGCTTTCTTT. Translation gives CSVGARELNTEAFF.

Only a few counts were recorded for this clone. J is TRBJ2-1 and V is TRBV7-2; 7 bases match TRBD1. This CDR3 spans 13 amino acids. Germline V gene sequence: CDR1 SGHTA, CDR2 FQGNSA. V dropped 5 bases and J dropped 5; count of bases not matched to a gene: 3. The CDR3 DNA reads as TGTGCCAGCAGCCCAGGGACAGACAATGAGCAGTTCTTC. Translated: CASSPGTDNEQFF.

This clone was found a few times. The CDR3 here is CASSMGLAEETQYF. Here the CDR3 DNA reads TGTGCCAGCAGTATGGGACTAGCGGAAGAGACCCAGTACTTC. The genes are TRBV2 and TRBJ2-5; 11 bases agree with TRBD2. This CDR3 has 14 residues. The germline gives CDR1 SNHLY, CDR2 FYNNEI. V lost 5 bases and J lost 3; bases outside the gene matches: 2. The variable domain in full, completed from reference TRBV2 and TRBJ2-5, reads EPEVTQTPSHQVTQMGQEVILRCVPISNHLYFYWYRQILGQKVEFLVSFYNNEISEKSEIFDDQFSVERPDGSNFTLKIRSTKLEDSAMYFCASSMGLAEETQYFGPGTRLLVL.